The 6 T cell receptor beta chains below come from one sample, sequenced in a study of OX40 agonist ivuxolimab in advanced cancers. TCRdb's table, derived via immunoSEQ multiplex PCR, lists solely in-frame clones and lacks some. The sample has approximately 41,000 clones; about 87% are singletons. The specimen was CD4+ or CD8+ T cells sorted from blood, collected in a trial of the OX40 agonist ivuxolimab. These receptors were obtained from an adult with an advanced solid tumor such as melanoma, head and neck, liver or kidney cancer.

Only one count was recorded for this clone. The chain recombines TRBV5-1 with TRBJ1-5; D remains ambiguous. V was pared by 0 bases and J by 7 bases, with 5 bases between. The CDR3 has 12 residues. Germline V lookup: CDR1 SGHRS, CDR2 YFSETQ. The CDR3 region is CASSLDGQPQHF. The CDR3 DNA reads TGCGCCAGCAGCTTGGATGGCCAGCCCCAGCATTTT. The full variable domain, rest sourced from reference TRBV5-1 and TRBJ1-5, is KAGVTQTPRYLIKTRGQQVTLSCSPISGHRSVSWYQQTPGQGLQFLFEYFSETQRNKGNFPGRFSGRQFSNSRSEMNVSTLELGDSALYLCASSLDGQPQHFGDGTRLSIL.

The chain links TRBV6-6 to TRBJ1-5; D remains unclear. Germline V gene sequence: CDR1 MNHNY, CDR2 SVGAGI (reference sequence). This CDR3 has 15 residues. Trimming took 4 bases from V and 3 from J, leaving 13 bases between them. In DNA form, the CDR3 reads TGTGCCAGCAGTTCTAAAGACGGATCCAATCAGCCCCAGCATTTT. Encoded protein: CASSSKDGSNQPQHF.

V usage is TRBV5-1 and J usage is TRBJ1-3, with D maybe TRBD1 (6 bases). The CDR3 spans 15 residues. CDR1 is SGHRS and CDR2 is YFSETQ in the germline V gene. The V gene lost 1 base and the J gene lost 4 bases, with 12 bases spanning the gap. CDR3 DNA sequence: TGCGCCAGCAGCTTGAGAGGGGGGTACGGAAACACCATATATTTT. Translated: CASSLRGGYGNTIYF.

V is TRBV7-6 and J is TRBJ2-1; 8 bases are a match to TRBD2. CDR1 and CDR2 from the germline V gene are SGHVS and FNYEAQ. After removal of 3 bases from V and 5 bases from J, the junction contained 9 bases not matched to a gene. The CDR3 is made up of 16 amino acids. In DNA form, the CDR3 reads TGTGCCAGCAGCTTGGAAGCGGGACTAGGAGACAATGAGCAGTTCTTC. This codes for CASSLEAGLGDNEQFF.

V gene TRBV28 combines with J gene TRBJ2-2, with 8 bases aligning to TRBD1. The J segment lost 1 base and the V segment lost 6 bases, leaving 16 bases of the junction unmatched. The CDR3 is made up of 19 amino acids. CDR1 is MDHEN, CDR2 SYDVKM, per germline. The CDR3 sequence: CASSPTVRDRSRNTGELFF. As DNA, the CDR3 is TGTGCCAGCAGCCCCACGGTGCGGGACAGGTCTAGGAACACCGGGGAGCTGTTTTTT.

The chain has TRBV30 and TRBJ1-4; D is undetermined. V lost 4 bases and J 0 bases, leaving 6 bases between the germline ends. The CDR3 extends over 13 amino acids. Looked up from germline, CDR1 is GTSNPN and CDR2 is SVGIG (reference sequence). The CDR3 reads CAWTRATNEKLFF. The CDR3 DNA sequence: TGTGCCTGGACCCGTGCAACTAATGAAAAACTGTTTTTT.